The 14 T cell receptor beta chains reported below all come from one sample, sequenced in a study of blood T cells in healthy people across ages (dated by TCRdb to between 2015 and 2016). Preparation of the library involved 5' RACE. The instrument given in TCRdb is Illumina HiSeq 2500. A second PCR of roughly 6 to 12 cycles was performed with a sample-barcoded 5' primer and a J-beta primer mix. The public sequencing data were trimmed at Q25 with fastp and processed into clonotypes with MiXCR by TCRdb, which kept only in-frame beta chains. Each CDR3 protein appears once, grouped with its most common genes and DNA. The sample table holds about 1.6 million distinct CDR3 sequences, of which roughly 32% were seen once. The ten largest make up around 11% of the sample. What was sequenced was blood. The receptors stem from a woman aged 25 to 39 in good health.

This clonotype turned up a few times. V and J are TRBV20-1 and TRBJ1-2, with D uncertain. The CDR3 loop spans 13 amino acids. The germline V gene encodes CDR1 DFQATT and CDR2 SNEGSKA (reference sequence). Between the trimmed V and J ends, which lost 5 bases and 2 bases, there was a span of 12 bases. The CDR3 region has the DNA TGCAGTGCTCAGACACGAAGGAACTATGGCTACACCTTC. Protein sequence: CSAQTRRNYGYTF.

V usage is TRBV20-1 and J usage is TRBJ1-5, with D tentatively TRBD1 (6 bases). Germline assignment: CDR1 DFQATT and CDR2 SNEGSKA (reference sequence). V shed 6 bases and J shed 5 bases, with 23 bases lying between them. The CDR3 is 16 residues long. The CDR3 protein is CSARGPPRETYQPQHF. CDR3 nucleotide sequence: TGCAGTGCCAGGGGCCCCCCACGGGAAACTTATCAGCCCCAGCATTTT.

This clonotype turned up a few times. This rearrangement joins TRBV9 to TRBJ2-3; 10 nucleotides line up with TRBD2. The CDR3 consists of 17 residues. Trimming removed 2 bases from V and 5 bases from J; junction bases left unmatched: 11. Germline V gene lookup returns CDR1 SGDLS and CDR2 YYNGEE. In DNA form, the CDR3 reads TGTGCCAGCAGCGTCCCTTTCGCTAGCGGGAGTGAAGATACGCAGTATTTT. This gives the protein CASSVPFASGSEDTQYF.

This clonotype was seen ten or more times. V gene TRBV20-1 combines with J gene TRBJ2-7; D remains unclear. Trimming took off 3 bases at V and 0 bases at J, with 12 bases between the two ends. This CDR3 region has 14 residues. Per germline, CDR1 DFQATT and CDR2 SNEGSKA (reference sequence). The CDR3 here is CSARGQRSSYEQYF. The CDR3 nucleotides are TGCAGTGCTAGGGGTCAACGGAGCTCCTACGAGCAGTACTTC.

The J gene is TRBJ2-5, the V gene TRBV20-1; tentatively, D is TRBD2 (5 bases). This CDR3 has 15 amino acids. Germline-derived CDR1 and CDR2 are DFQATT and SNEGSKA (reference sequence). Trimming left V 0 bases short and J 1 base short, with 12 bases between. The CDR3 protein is CSARDFNRGQETQYF. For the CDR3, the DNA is TGCAGTGCTAGAGATTTTAACCGGGGCCAAGAGACCCAGTACTTC.

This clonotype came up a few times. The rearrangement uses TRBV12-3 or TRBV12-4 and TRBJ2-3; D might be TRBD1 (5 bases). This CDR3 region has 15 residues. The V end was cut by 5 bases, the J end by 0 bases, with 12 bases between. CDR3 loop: CASSGAKSSTDTQYF. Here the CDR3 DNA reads TGTGCCAGCAGTGGGGCCAAGTCTAGCACAGATACGCAGTATTTT.

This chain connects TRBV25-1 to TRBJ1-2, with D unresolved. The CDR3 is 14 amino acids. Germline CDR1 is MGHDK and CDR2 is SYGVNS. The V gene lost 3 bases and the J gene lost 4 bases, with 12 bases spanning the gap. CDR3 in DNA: TGTGCCAGCAGTGATCCTCAAACTCGCTATGGCTACACCTTC. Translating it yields CASSDPQTRYGYTF.

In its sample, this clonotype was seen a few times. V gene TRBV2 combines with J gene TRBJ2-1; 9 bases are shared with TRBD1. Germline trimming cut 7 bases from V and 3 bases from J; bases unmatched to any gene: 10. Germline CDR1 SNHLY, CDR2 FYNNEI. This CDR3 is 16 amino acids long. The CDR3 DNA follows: TGTGCCAGCAACGCGGACAGGGGAGGTTTCTACAATGAGCAGTTCTTC. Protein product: CASNADRGGFYNEQFF.

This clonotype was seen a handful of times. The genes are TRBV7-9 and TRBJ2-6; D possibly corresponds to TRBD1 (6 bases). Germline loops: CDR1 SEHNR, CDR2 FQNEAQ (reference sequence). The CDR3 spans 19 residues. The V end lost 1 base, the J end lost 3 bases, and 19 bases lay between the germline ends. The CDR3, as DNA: TGTGCCAGCAGCTTAGGTGACGGTTGGGGGCCGCTTGGGGCCAACGTCCTGACTTTC. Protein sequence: CASSLGDGWGPLGANVLTF.

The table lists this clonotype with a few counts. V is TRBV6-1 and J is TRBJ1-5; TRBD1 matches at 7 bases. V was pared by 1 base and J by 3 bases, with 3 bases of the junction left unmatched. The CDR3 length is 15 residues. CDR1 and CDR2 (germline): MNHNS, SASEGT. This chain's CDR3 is CASSEVGTDNQPQHF. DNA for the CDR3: TGTGCCAGCAGTGAAGTCGGGACAGACAATCAGCCCCAGCATTTT.

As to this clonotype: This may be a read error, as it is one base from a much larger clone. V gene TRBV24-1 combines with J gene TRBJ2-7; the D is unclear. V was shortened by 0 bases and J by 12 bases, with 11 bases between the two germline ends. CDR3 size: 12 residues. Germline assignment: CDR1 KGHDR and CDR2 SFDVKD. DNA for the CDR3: TGTGCCACCAGTGATTTGGAGCAGACCCGGTACTTC. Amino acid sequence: CATSDLEQTRYF.

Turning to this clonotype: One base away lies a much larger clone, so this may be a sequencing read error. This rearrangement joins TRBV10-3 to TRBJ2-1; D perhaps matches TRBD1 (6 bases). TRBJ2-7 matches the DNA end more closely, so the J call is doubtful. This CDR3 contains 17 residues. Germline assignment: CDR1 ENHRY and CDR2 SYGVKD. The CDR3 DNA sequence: TGTGCCATCAGTGAGTCGATGAAGGACAGTAGAGACAATGAGCAGTACTTC. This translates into CAISESMKDSRDNEQYF.

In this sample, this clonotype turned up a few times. Here the CDR3 reads CASSPRTASSTDTQYF. Written as DNA, the CDR3 is TGTGCCAGCAGCCCCCGGACTGCCTCTAGCACAGATACGCAGTATTTT. The chain links TRBV5-5 to TRBJ2-3; weak D call: TRBD2 (5 bases). The CDR3 spans 16 residues. Trimming left V 4 bases short and J 0 bases short, with 15 bases between. CDR1 and CDR2 (germline): SGHKS, YYEKEE (reference sequence).

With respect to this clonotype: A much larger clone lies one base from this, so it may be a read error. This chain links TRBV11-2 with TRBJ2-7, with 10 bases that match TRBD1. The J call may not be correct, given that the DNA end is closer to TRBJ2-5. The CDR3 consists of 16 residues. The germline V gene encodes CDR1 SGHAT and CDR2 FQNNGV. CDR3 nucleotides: TGTGCCGGCAGCCTCCTCCAGGGACAGGGGAGAGAGACCCAGTACTTC. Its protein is CAGSLLQGQGRETQYF.